One sample yielded the 28 T cell receptor beta chains listed below, sequenced in a study of blood T cell repertoires in COVID-19. Some clones are missing from TCRdb's copy, which holds only in-frame ones; the method was immunoSEQ multiplex PCR. Seen here are 200,000 to 250,000 clones, 65% to 85% observed once, and the top ten hold 5.5% to 7.5%. The material sequenced was PBMCs or T cells enriched from blood (not recorded which). Every receptor here comes from a woman aged 40-49 years who had recovered from COVID-19.

Regarding this clone: The same CDR3 can be traced to other DNA sequences in this sample. V and J are TRBV30 and TRBJ1-5; TRBD1 aligns across 7 bases. Germline trimming cut 0 bases from V and 7 bases from J; bases unmatched to any gene: 3. CDR3 length equals 13 residues. Germline V lookup: CDR1 GTSNPN, CDR2 SVGIG (reference sequence). The CDR3 DNA sequence: TGTGCCTGGAGTGTACAGGGGAACCAGCCCCAGCATTTT. It translates to CAWSVQGNQPQHF.

V gene TRBV2 combines with J gene TRBJ2-3; the D is unclear. With 0 bases removed from V and 2 bases from J, the gap between germline ends came to 9 bases. The germline V gene encodes CDR1 SNHLY and CDR2 FYNNEI. The CDR3 runs 15 residues. The DNA for the CDR3 is TGTGCCAGCAGTGAAGCTGGCGGTCCCACAGATACGCAGTATTTT. Its translation is CASSEAGGPTDTQYF.

This clone was counted only a few times. This sample also contains other DNA sequences that code for the same CDR3. The V call is TRBV5-1, the J call TRBJ1-3; D gene uncertain. V gave up 0 bases and J gave up 0 bases, with 4 bases separating them. Germline V gene data show CDR1 as SGHRS and CDR2 as YFSETQ. This CDR3 contains 14 residues. The CDR3 nucleotides read TGCGCCAGCAGCTTGGCCGGCTCTGGAAACACCATATATTTT. The encoded protein is CASSLAGSGNTIYF.

This clone occurred once. In nucleotides, the CDR3 is TGTGCCAGCAGCCTATTAGGAGCCCGGGGTGAAAAACTGTTTTTT. Translating it yields CASSLLGARGEKLFF. The rearrangement joins TRBV11-2 to TRBJ1-4; D is ambiguous. Germline V gene lookup returns CDR1 SGHAT and CDR2 FQNNGV. The CDR3 runs 15 residues. Trimming stripped 5 bases from V and 7 bases from J, with 17 bases between. Looking up the rest from reference TRBV11-2 and TRBJ1-4 gives the full variable domain: EAGVAQSPRYKIIEKRQSVAFWCNPISGHATLYWYQQILGQGPKLLIQFQNNGVVDDSQLPKDRFSAERLKGVDSTLKIQPAKLEDSAVYLCASSLLGARGEKLFFGSGTQLSVL.

The chain couples TRBV18 to TRBJ1-4; maybe TRBD1 (6 bases). V gave up 0 bases and J gave up 5 bases, with 10 bases separating them. The CDR3 is 15 residues long. The germline V gene has CDR1 KGHSH and CDR2 LQKENI. The DNA of the CDR3 is TGTGCCAGCTCACCACCCGCAGGGGCCAATGAAAAACTGTTTTTT. Translating gives CASSPPAGANEKLFF.

This chain joins TRBV7-3 and TRBJ1-1, with D perhaps TRBD1 (5 bases). The V gene's germline CDR1 is SGHTA and CDR2 FQGTGA. Deletions cut 5 bases from V and 1 base from J, with 8 bases between. There are 13 residues in the CDR3. The DNA for the CDR3 is TGTGCCAGCAGCGTCGACAGGAACACTGAAGCTTTCTTT. It encodes CASSVDRNTEAFF.

This chain connects TRBV6-5 to TRBJ2-7, with TRBD1 identical over 9 bases. Germline loops: CDR1 MNHEY, CDR2 SVGAGI. V dropped 5 bases and J dropped 5; count of bases not matched to a gene: 4. The CDR3 has 13 residues. DNA of the CDR3: TGTGCCAGCAGTCTTCGACAGGGGGACGAGCAGTACTTC. This codes for CASSLRQGDEQYF.

This rearrangement joins TRBV18 to TRBJ1-3; TRBD1 agrees at 7 bases. V dropped 4 bases and J dropped 0; count of bases not matched to a gene: 6. Germline CDR1 KGHSH, CDR2 LQKENI. The CDR3 contains 16 residues. CDR3 region: CASSLSGGTSGNTIYF. The CDR3 region has the DNA TGTGCCAGCTCACTCTCAGGGGGAACCTCTGGAAACACCATATATTTT.

This clone was observed a single time. This chain connects TRBV5-1 to TRBJ1-4; D unresolved. The germline gives CDR1 SGHRS, CDR2 YFSETQ. The CDR3 length is 14 residues. The germline V and J ends were trimmed by 4 bases and 4 bases, with 11 bases remaining between them. In DNA, the CDR3 is TGCGCCAGCAGCGACGGCAGGATTAATGAAAAACTGTTTTTT. Translation gives CASSDGRINEKLFF.

The CDR3 sequence: CASSLVSGSTGELFF. The CDR3 bases are TGTGCCAGCAGCCTTGTTAGCGGTTCTACCGGGGAGCTGTTTTTT. The V call is TRBV9, the J call TRBJ2-2; the D gene is possibly TRBD2 (6 bases). Germline CDR1 reads SGDLS; CDR2 reads YYNGEE. Trimming stripped 4 bases from V and 5 bases from J, with 15 bases between. CDR3 length equals 15 residues.

The rearrangement links TRBV5-6 to TRBJ2-1, with TRBD2 as a possible D gene (6 bases). V dropped 2 bases and J dropped 7 bases, with 16 bases sitting between them. The CDR3 covers 15 residues. Per germline, CDR1 SGHDT and CDR2 YYEEEE. CDR3 protein: CASSLRTITENEQFF. In nucleotides, the CDR3 is TGTGCCAGCAGCTTACGGACTATAACGGAGAATGAGCAGTTCTTC.

This chain uses TRBV7-6 with TRBJ1-5; TRBD1 is a possible D gene (5 bases). This CDR3 is 13 amino acids long. The germline V gene encodes CDR1 SGHVS and CDR2 FNYEAQ. V was cut by 5 bases and J by 3 bases, with 8 bases left in between. The chain's CDR3 is CASSRQPNQPQHF. The CDR3, as DNA: TGTGCCAGCAGCCGACAGCCCAATCAGCCCCAGCATTTT.

A remark on this clone: It is likely a read error, because the conserved phenylalanine at the end of the CDR3 is missing. It is unclear where the CDR3 begins or ends on the DNA, so no DNA is shown, and the CDR3 is as TCRdb lists it. V usage is TRBV30 and J usage is TRBJ1-2. The CDR3 spans 9 residues, counting both ends. Germline V gene sequence: CDR1 GTSNPN, CDR2 SVGIG (reference sequence). CDR3 in amino acids: CAWMSVAEV.

The genes are TRBV11-2 and TRBJ2-2; a weak D match, TRBD1 (6 bases). Germline CDR1 reads SGHAT; CDR2 reads FQNNGV. The V end was cut by 1 base, the J end by 0 bases, with 9 bases between. The CDR3 is 16 amino acids. CDR3 sequence: CASSLGPGANTGELFF. In DNA, the CDR3 is TGTGCCAGCAGCTTAGGTCCAGGGGCGAACACCGGGGAGCTGTTTTTT.

The rearrangement uses TRBV5-5 and TRBJ1-2; tentatively, D is TRBD1 (5 bases). Germline CDR1 SGHKS, CDR2 YYEKEE (reference sequence). This CDR3 region has 14 residues. V lost 5 bases, J lost 7 bases, and 18 bases lay in between. The CDR3 bases are TGTGCCAGCAGGACAATGCGGGACTCCTCTGGCTACACCTTC. Translation: CASRTMRDSSGYTF.

CDR3 sequence (DNA): TGCGCCAGTCTGACAGGGGAGGGCACTGAAGCTTTCTTT. Protein sequence: CASLTGEGTEAFF. V and J are TRBV5-1 and TRBJ1-1; TRBD1 matches 8 bases. This CDR3 comprises 13 residues. V lost 8 bases to trimming and J lost 4 bases; unmatched junction nucleotides: 7. From germline, CDR1 is SGHRS and CDR2 YFSETQ. The variable domain in full, with the rest retrieved from reference TRBV5-1 and TRBJ1-1, is KAGVTQTPRYLIKTRGQQVTLSCSPISGHRSVSWYQQTPGQGLQFLFEYFSETQRNKGNFPGRFSGRQFSNSRSEMNVSTLELGDSALYLCASLTGEGTEAFFGQGTRLTVV.

The chain joins TRBV6-2 or TRBV6-3 to TRBJ1-5; possibly TRBD1 for D (5 bases). Germline lookup yields CDR1 MNHEY and CDR2 SVGEGT. The CDR3 totals 14 residues. Trimming removed 8 bases from V and 3 bases from J, with 14 bases in between. CDR3 loop: CASGQIGANQPQHF. The CDR3 bases are TGTGCCAGCGGCCAAATAGGGGCCAATCAGCCCCAGCATTTT.

The chain couples TRBV7-2 to TRBJ2-7, with 7 bases fitting TRBD1. Germline V lookup: CDR1 SGHTA, CDR2 FQGNSA. The CDR3 extends over 12 amino acids. V lost 6 bases, J lost 8 bases, and 7 bases stayed unmatched. CDR3 amino acids: CASSYPGGKQYF. The CDR3 nucleotides are TGTGCCAGCAGTTACCCAGGGGGTAAGCAGTACTTC.

This clone appeared many times. V is TRBV5-4 and J is TRBJ1-1; TRBD1 matches 10 bases. The CDR3 is 14 residues long. The J segment lost 10 bases and the V segment lost 4 bases, leaving 10 bases of the junction unmatched. The germline V gene encodes CDR1 SGHNT and CDR2 YYREEE (reference sequence). CDR3 sequence reads: CASSPTGGGGGAFF. CDR3 nucleotides: TGTGCCAGCAGCCCGACAGGGGGCGGGGGAGGAGCTTTCTTT. Full variable domain (outside the CDR3, taken from reference TRBV5-4 and TRBJ1-1): ETGVTQSPTHLIKTRGQQVTLRCSSQSGHNTVSWYQQALGQGPQFIFQYYREEENGRGNFPPRFSGLQFPNYSSELNVNALELDDSALYLCASSPTGGGGGAFFGQGTRLTVV.

The CDR3 DNA is TGCGCCAGCAGCCCGCAGGGGGCGGGTGGCTACACCTTC. This sequence encodes CASSPQGAGGYTF. The rearrangement links TRBV4-1 to TRBJ1-2; 8 bases fit TRBD1. V was pared by 4 bases and J by 7 bases, with 5 bases of the junction left unmatched. This CDR3 has 13 amino acids. The germline CDR1 and CDR2 sequences are MGHRA and YSYEKL.

This chain links TRBV7-2 with TRBJ2-3, with D tentatively TRBD2 (6 bases). Deletions cut 5 bases from V and 2 bases from J, with 14 bases between. Germline lookup yields CDR1 SGHTA and CDR2 FQGNSA. The CDR3 has 15 amino acids. CDR3: CASSRSGWPTDTQYF. The CDR3 DNA is TGTGCCAGCAGCAGAAGCGGGTGGCCCACAGATACGCAGTATTTT.

The chain joins TRBV11-2 to TRBJ1-4; TRBD1 is a possible D gene (6 bases). V was clipped by 7 bases and J by 4 bases, with 16 bases between them. The CDR3 has 15 amino acids. The germline CDR1 and CDR2 sequences are SGHAT and FQNNGV. CDR3 in amino acids: CASTTTGGHNEKLFF. CDR3 DNA sequence: TGTGCCAGCACAACGACGGGGGGCCATAATGAAAAACTGTTTTTT.

The J gene is TRBJ2-5, the V gene TRBV30; 12 bases agree with TRBD2. Trimming at V came to 4 bases and at J to 5 bases, leaving 11 bases not matched to a gene. The CDR3 loop spans 16 amino acids. Germline CDR1 reads GTSNPN; CDR2 reads SVGIG (reference sequence). The CDR3 region has the DNA TGTGCCTGGACCAGACTAGCGGGAGTATCGGGGGAGACCCAGTACTTC. As protein: CAWTRLAGVSGETQYF.

This chain joins TRBV5-1 and TRBJ1-1; perhaps TRBD1 as D (5 bases). CDR3 length: 14 amino acids. V was cut by 4 bases and J by 0 bases, with 10 bases left in between. Germline-derived CDR1 and CDR2 are SGHRS and YFSETQ. The CDR3 reads CASSPSTVNTEAFF. DNA of the CDR3: TGCGCCAGCAGCCCGTCGACAGTGAACACTGAAGCTTTCTTT.

The chain carries TRBV10-3 and TRBJ1-4; 8 nucleotides line up with TRBD1. Germline loops: CDR1 ENHRY, CDR2 SYGVKD. This CDR3 comprises 14 residues. The trim removed 5 bases at V and 8 bases at J, leaving 7 bases unmatched. The chain's CDR3 is CAISLDRVGEKLFF. The CDR3 bases are TGTGCCATCAGTCTGGACAGGGTGGGAGAAAAACTGTTTTTT.

This rearrangement joins TRBV6-5 to TRBJ1-4, with 8 bases that match TRBD1. This CDR3 region has 15 residues. The germline V gene has CDR1 MNHEY and CDR2 SVGAGI. The junction had 10 bases not matched to a gene; V was cut back by 6 bases and J by 7 bases. Here the CDR3 reads CASRGQTGEREKLFF. DNA for the CDR3: TGTGCCAGCAGGGGGCAGACAGGGGAACGTGAAAAACTGTTTTTT.

The V and J genes are TRBV6-5 and TRBJ2-2; D possibly corresponds to TRBD1 (6 bases). Trimming took 1 base from V and 1 from J, leaving 7 bases between them. This CDR3 comprises 15 residues. Germline CDR1 reads MNHEY; CDR2 reads SVGAGI. CDR3 in DNA: TGTGCCAGCAGTTACTTAGGGGGGAACACCGGGGAGCTGTTTTTT. It encodes CASSYLGGNTGELFF.

This chain uses TRBV27 with TRBJ1-5; 8 nucleotides match TRBD1. Trimming removed 6 bases from V and 2 bases from J; junction bases left unmatched: 3. Germline V gene sequence: CDR1 MNHEY, CDR2 SMNVEV (reference sequence). The CDR3 extends over 14 amino acids. For the CDR3, the DNA is TGTGCCAGCAGCAACAGGGGGGGCAATCAGCCCCAGCATTTT. It yields the protein CASSNRGGNQPQHF.